This T cell receptor (beta chain) was sequenced in a study of T-cell reconstitution after alpha-beta-depleted transplantation in children. CDR3 size: 14 residues. V was pared by 3 bases and J by 5 bases, with 10 bases between. Germline V gene lookup returns CDR1 SEHNR and CDR2 FQNEAQ (reference sequence). TCRbeta library preparation incorporated unique molecular identifiers. TCRdb recomputed calls from the PCR reads with MiXCR, one row per CDR3 protein. This repertoire shows around 600,000 distinct CDR3 sequences, roughly a tenth found once; its top ten account for 3.5% to 5%. This clonotype was seen a few times.

Sequencing was performed on PBMCs from the stem cell graft donor, taken from the stem cell graft. This chain uses TRBV7-9 with TRBJ2-2, with unresolved D. This sequence was found in a human donor who donated a stem cell graft to a child with acute myeloid leukemia. As DNA, the CDR3 is TGTGCCAGCAGCTTCTCGAGCTCGACCGGGGAGCTGTTTTTT. Its protein is CASSFSSSTGELFF.